Shown below are 28 T cell receptor beta chains from a single sample sequenced in a study of regulatory T cells in long-lasting Graves disease. Time point of the sample: newly diagnosed GD, antithyroid drugs for less than 3 months. Generation of the TCR library employed RNA extracted from PBMCs. Sequencing libraries for TCR beta were prepared with iRepertoire HTBI primers and Arm-PCR of CDR3 regions. TCRdb re-called the multiplex PCR reads through MiXCR, storing one row per CDR3 protein. The profile shows hundreds of thousands of distinct CDR3 sequences, 15% to 20% of them singletons. Separately, the same data were catalogued under a study of T cells in Graves' hyperthyroidism and ophthalmopathy.

The specimen comprised peripheral blood mononuclear cells (PBMCs), sampled at new diagnosis, from a patient treated with antithyroid drugs. Receptors were obtained from a woman aged 35-65 years with Graves disease.

This clonotype was seen at least ten times. Germline is not matched at one junction end, which may reflect a read error. The chain links TRBV3-1 to TRBJ2-2; D ambiguous. The CDR3 extends over 12 amino acids. Germline CDR1 and CDR2: LGHDT and YNNKEL (reference sequence). CDR3: CASSQVAGELFF. The CDR3 DNA sequence: TGCGCCAGCAGCCAAGTGGCCGGGGAGCTGTTTTTT.

J is TRBJ2-7 and V is TRBV29-1; 10 bases map to TRBD2. Trimming removed 4 bases from V and 6 bases from J; junction bases left unmatched: 6. Germline loops: CDR1 SQVTM, CDR2 ANQGSEA. The CDR3 is made up of 13 amino acids. DNA of the CDR3: TGCAGCGTTGTGTTGCTAGCGGGGGCCGAGCAGTACTTC. It codes for CSVVLLAGAEQYF.

Ten or more counts support this clonotype. The chain recombines TRBV12-3 or TRBV12-4 with TRBJ1-1; D is uncertain. CDR3 length: 12 amino acids. Trimming left V 6 bases short and J 5 bases short, with 10 bases between. CDR3 coding DNA: TGTGCCAGCAGCTTTCGGCCTACTGAAGCTTTCTTT. This gives the protein CASSFRPTEAFF.

The J gene is TRBJ1-2, the V gene TRBV28; maybe TRBD1 (5 bases). V lost 6 bases, J lost 2 bases, and 13 bases lay in between. CDR1 MDHEN and CDR2 SYDVKM come from the germline V gene. This CDR3 spans 14 amino acids. The CDR3 loop reads CASSSGAPNYGYTF. CDR3 in DNA: TGTGCCAGCAGCTCCGGGGCCCCGAACTATGGCTACACCTTC.

This clonotype was seen a handful of times. The rearrangement joins TRBV6-9 to TRBJ2-7; TRBD2 aligns across 7 bases. V lost 3 bases, J lost 0 bases, and 5 bases stayed unmatched. The germline V gene has CDR1 MNHGY and CDR2 SVAAGI. This CDR3 contains 15 residues. CDR3 residues: CASSYGSGGSYEQYF. The CDR3 DNA is TGTGCCAGCAGTTACGGGTCGGGGGGCTCCTACGAGCAGTACTTC.

This clonotype has more than one count but fewer than ten. This sequence joins TRBV6-1 and TRBJ1-2; D is undetermined. Trimming left V 6 bases short and J 0 bases short, with 8 bases between. Germline V gives CDR1 MNHNS, CDR2 SASEGT. This CDR3 comprises 13 residues. This CDR3 reads CASRKRANYGYTF. The CDR3 bases are TGTGCCAGCAGGAAAAGAGCTAACTATGGCTACACCTTC.

This clonotype was recorded a few times. The J gene is TRBJ2-4, the V gene TRBV7-9, with D perhaps TRBD1 (7 bases). Looked up from germline, CDR1 is SEHNR and CDR2 is FQNEAQ (reference sequence). The V and J ends lost 2 bases and 4 bases respectively, with 12 bases between them. The CDR3 extends over 15 amino acids. The CDR3 spells CASSLTGEVKNIQYF. CDR3 nucleotide sequence: TGTGCCAGCAGCTTAACAGGGGAGGTTAAAAACATTCAGTACTTC.

This clonotype occurred many times. The chain is built from TRBV12-5 and TRBJ2-3; tentatively, D is TRBD2 (5 bases). V was pared by 0 bases and J by 8 bases, with 12 bases between. Germline CDR1 reads LGHNT; CDR2 reads FRNRAP. CDR3 length: 14 residues. The CDR3 sequence: CASGLVRWTGTQYF. The CDR3 DNA reads as TGTGCTAGTGGTTTGGTACGATGGACTGGTACGCAGTATTTT.

There are many counts of this clonotype. The chain uses TRBV6-5 and TRBJ2-1; D ambiguous. The CDR3 length is 12 residues. V was cut by 0 bases and J by 7 bases, with 4 bases left in between. Germline V gene lookup returns CDR1 MNHEY and CDR2 SVGAGI. The CDR3 loop reads CASSYSGNEQFF. In DNA form, the CDR3 reads TGTGCCAGCAGTTACTCGGGGAATGAGCAGTTCTTC.

This clonotype was observed a handful of times. V and J are TRBV12-3 or TRBV12-4 and TRBJ1-2; a possible D gene is TRBD1 (5 bases). Trimming took off 0 bases at V and 8 bases at J, with 16 bases between the two ends. CDR3 size: 15 residues. CDR3 in DNA: TGTGCCAGCAGTTTAGCGGGGACGTATGCGCGCGGCTACACCTTC. Its protein product is CASSLAGTYARGYTF.

There are many counts of this clonotype. This sequence joins TRBV6-1 and TRBJ2-7; TRBD1 matches at 9 bases. This CDR3 is built from 14 residues. In germline, CDR1 is MNHNS, CDR2 SASEGT. V lost 5 bases to trimming and J lost 6 bases; unmatched junction nucleotides: 8. CDR3: CASSRPGTGTEQYF. The CDR3 DNA follows: TGTGCCAGCAGTCGTCCCGGGACAGGGACCGAGCAGTACTTC.

This chain uses TRBV20-1 with TRBJ2-3; D is perhaps TRBD1 or TRBD2 (5 bases each). V dropped 5 bases and J dropped 6 bases, with 18 bases sitting between them. CDR1 and CDR2 (germline): DFQATT, SNEGSKA (reference sequence). This CDR3 comprises 14 residues. The CDR3 DNA sequence: TGCAGTGCTCCCCTGACGTCCGGGGACGATACGCAGTATTTT. Translating it yields CSAPLTSGDDTQYF.

There are many counts of this clonotype. V gene TRBV28 combines with J gene TRBJ2-5; no firm D call. Trimming shortened V by 7 bases and J by 13 bases, and 16 bases separated the two germline ends. The CDR3 sequence is 11 residues long. Germline assignment: CDR1 MDHEN and CDR2 SYDVKM. The chain's CDR3 is CASIRSGYWYF. The CDR3 DNA reads as TGTGCCAGCATCAGAAGTGGTTATTGGTACTTC.

To note about this clonotype: A much bigger clone sits one base away, suggesting this may be a read error. V is TRBV2 and J is TRBJ2-7; TRBD1 matches 8 bases. Trimming took 3 bases from V and 2 from J; bases not matched to a gene: 6. The CDR3 extends over 15 amino acids. Germline V gives CDR1 SNHLY, CDR2 FYNNEI. This CDR3 reads CASSDRDRSTYEQYF. DNA of the CDR3: TGTGCCAGCAGTGACCGGGACAGGTCAACCTACGAGCAGTACTTC.

This clonotype was recorded a few times. This rearrangement joins TRBV3-1 to TRBJ2-2, with D unresolved. Between the trimmed V and J ends, which lost 1 base and 5 bases, there was a span of 8 bases. The CDR3 has 14 amino acids. Germline V gene data show CDR1 as LGHDT and CDR2 as YNNKEL (reference sequence). CDR3 coding DNA: TGTGCCAGCAGCCAAGTAGCTTTAACCGGGGAGCTGTTTTTT. Its translation: CASSQVALTGELFF.

This clonotype appeared many times. The chain uses TRBV11-2 and TRBJ1-2; D remains unclear. Trimming pared 1 base from V and 1 base from J, leaving 7 bases between. The V gene's germline CDR1 is SGHAT and CDR2 FQNNGV. The CDR3 is 14 amino acids. CDR3 in amino acids: CASSLVTVNYGYTF. CDR3 in DNA: TGTGCCAGCAGCTTAGTAACAGTTAACTATGGCTACACCTTC. Complete variable domain (other parts from reference TRBV11-2 and TRBJ1-2): EAGVAQSPRYKIIEKRQSVAFWCNPISGHATLYWYQQILGQGPKLLIQFQNNGVVDDSQLPKDRFSAERLKGVDSTLKIQPAKLEDSAVYLCASSLVTVNYGYTFGSGTRLTVV.

This clonotype came up many times. The chain uses TRBV5-1 and TRBJ2-7; TRBD1 agrees at 10 bases. After removal of 4 bases from V and 2 bases from J, the junction contained 3 bases not matched to a gene. This CDR3 is built from 14 residues. The germline V gene has CDR1 SGHRS and CDR2 YFSETQ. The CDR3 here is CASSETGGPYEQYF. The CDR3 DNA is TGCGCCAGCAGCGAGACAGGGGGCCCCTACGAGCAGTACTTC.

This chain joins TRBV15 and TRBJ1-2; the D is unclear. The V and J ends lost 1 base and 8 bases respectively, with 11 bases between them. Germline lookup yields CDR1 LNHNV and CDR2 YYDKDF (reference sequence). This CDR3 is built from 13 residues. CDR3 DNA: TGTGCCACCAGCAGAGCGGCGGCACAGGGCTACACCTTC. Translating it yields CATSRAAAQGYTF.

V usage is TRBV4-1 and J usage is TRBJ1-1; a possible D gene is TRBD1 (5 bases). The CDR3 is made up of 14 amino acids. V was trimmed by 3 bases and J by 7 bases, leaving 15 bases between them. Germline V gives CDR1 MGHRA, CDR2 YSYEKL. The CDR3 nucleotides are TGCGCCAGCAGCCAGGGGGGGTTCGATAGTGAAGCTTTCTTT. This encodes CASSQGGFDSEAFF.

This clonotype has just a few counts. This chain links TRBV12-5 with TRBJ2-3; TRBD2 agrees at 12 bases. Trimming at V came to 6 bases and at J to 4 bases, leaving 5 bases not matched to a gene. From germline, CDR1 is LGHNT and CDR2 FRNRAP. The CDR3 is 15 amino acids. CDR3 bases: TGTGCTAGTGGCCGAACTAGCGGGGGGCCAGATACGCAGTATTTT. Translation gives CASGRTSGGPDTQYF.

This clonotype was seen repeatedly, ten times or more. In DNA form, the CDR3 reads TGTGCCAGCAGCTTGCAGGGGGCAGGCTACGAGCAGTACTTC. Translated: CASSLQGAGYEQYF. The chain recombines TRBV7-9 with TRBJ2-7; TRBD1 agrees at 8 bases. The CDR3 runs to 14 residues. Germline V CDR1 and CDR2: SEHNR, FQNEAQ (reference sequence). J lost 3 bases, V lost 3 bases, and 4 bases had no gene match.

This clonotype was observed a few times. The CDR3 sequence is CATSDVSNQPQHF. CDR3 DNA sequence: TGTGCCACCAGTGATGTGAGCAATCAGCCCCAGCATTTT. The chain is built from TRBV24-1 and TRBJ1-5; D call uncertain. The CDR3 has 13 amino acids. Looked up from germline, CDR1 is KGHDR and CDR2 is SFDVKD. V was clipped by 3 bases and J by 1 base, with 3 bases between them.

This clonotype occurred many times. The rearrangement uses TRBV7-3 and TRBJ2-3; tentatively, D is TRBD2 (6 bases). This CDR3 has 14 amino acids. Between the trimmed V and J ends, which lost 2 bases and 0 bases, there was a span of 6 bases. Per the germline V gene, CDR1 is SGHTA and CDR2 is FQGTGA. CDR3 protein: CASSLGTSTDTQYF. The CDR3 DNA reads TGTGCCAGCAGCTTAGGGACTAGCACAGATACGCAGTATTTT.

This clonotype occurred many times. J is TRBJ2-7 and V is TRBV5-1; 7 bases fit TRBD2. V gave up 2 bases and J gave up 0 bases; unmatched junction bases: 8. The CDR3 has 16 residues. Per germline, CDR1 SGHRS and CDR2 YFSETQ. The CDR3 DNA is TGCGCCAGCAGCTTAGGTAGCGGGCAGAGCTCCTACGAGCAGTACTTC. Translated: CASSLGSGQSSYEQYF.

The chain combines TRBV5-4 with TRBJ2-5; 10 bases map to TRBD2. The CDR3 has 14 amino acids. Germline values: CDR1 SGHNT, CDR2 YYREEE (reference sequence). After removal of 3 bases from V and 4 bases from J, the junction contained 3 bases not matched to a gene. CDR3 bases: TGTGCCAGCAGCTCATGGACTAGCGGAGAGACCCAGTACTTC. It yields the protein CASSSWTSGETQYF.

The CDR3 bases are TGCGCCAGCAGCCAATCAATGGTCAATCAGCCCCAGCATTTT. Protein sequence: CASSQSMVNQPQHF. The chain carries TRBV4-1 and TRBJ1-5; D not certain. Germline V gene data show CDR1 as MGHRA and CDR2 as YSYEKL. This CDR3 contains 14 residues. Trimming left V 2 bases short and J 3 bases short, with 8 bases between.

The V gene is TRBV12-3 or TRBV12-4, the J gene TRBJ2-3; D is possibly TRBD2 (5 bases). The V gene lost 3 bases and the J gene lost 1 base, with 14 bases spanning the gap. The CDR3 sequence is 16 residues long. The CDR3 DNA reads TGTGCCAGCAGTTTGGGGAGAAGCTCCGGCACAGATACGCAGTATTTT. Translated, it gives CASSLGRSSGTDTQYF.

Turning to this clonotype: A read error is possible here, since a much larger clone lies one base away. The chain is built from TRBV6-2 or TRBV6-3 and TRBJ1-1; D is unresolved. V was clipped by 8 bases and J by 2 bases, with 9 bases between them. This CDR3 spans 12 amino acids. Looked up from germline, CDR1 is MNHEY and CDR2 is SVGEGT. DNA for the CDR3: TGTGCCAGCGAGACTCCCAACACTGAAGCTTTCTTT. The encoded protein is CASETPNTEAFF.